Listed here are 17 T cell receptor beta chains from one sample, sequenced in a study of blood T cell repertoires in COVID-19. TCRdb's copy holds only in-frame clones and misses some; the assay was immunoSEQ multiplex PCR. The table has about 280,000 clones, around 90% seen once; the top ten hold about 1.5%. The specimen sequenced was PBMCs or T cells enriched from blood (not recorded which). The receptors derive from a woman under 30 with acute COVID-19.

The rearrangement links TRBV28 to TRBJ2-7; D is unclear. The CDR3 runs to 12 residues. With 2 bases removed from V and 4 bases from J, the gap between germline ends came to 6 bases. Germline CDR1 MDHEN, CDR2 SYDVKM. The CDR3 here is CASSLVLYEQYF. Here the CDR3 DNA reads TGTGCCAGCAGTTTAGTTCTATACGAGCAGTACTTC.

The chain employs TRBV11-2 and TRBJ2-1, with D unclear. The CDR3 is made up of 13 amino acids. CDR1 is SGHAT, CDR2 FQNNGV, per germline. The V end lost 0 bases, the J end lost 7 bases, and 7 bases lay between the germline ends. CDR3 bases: TGTGCCAGCAGCTTAGATTTAACAAATGAGCAGTTCTTC. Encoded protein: CASSLDLTNEQFF.

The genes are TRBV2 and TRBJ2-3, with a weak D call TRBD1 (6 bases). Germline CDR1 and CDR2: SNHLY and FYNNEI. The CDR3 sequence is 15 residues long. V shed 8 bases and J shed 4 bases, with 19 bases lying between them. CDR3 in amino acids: CASSVRGREADTQYF. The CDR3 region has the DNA TGTGCCAGCTCGGTGAGGGGGAGAGAGGCAGATACGCAGTATTTT.

This chain's CDR3 is CASSSPLGRSSSYEQYF. The DNA of the CDR3 is TGTGCCAGCAGCTCCCCCCTTGGGCGAAGCTCCTCCTACGAGCAGTACTTC. The gene calls are TRBV28 and TRBJ2-7; D is unclear. The CDR3 consists of 17 residues. Trimming stripped 6 bases from V and 0 bases from J, with 21 bases between. The germline V gene has CDR1 MDHEN and CDR2 SYDVKM.

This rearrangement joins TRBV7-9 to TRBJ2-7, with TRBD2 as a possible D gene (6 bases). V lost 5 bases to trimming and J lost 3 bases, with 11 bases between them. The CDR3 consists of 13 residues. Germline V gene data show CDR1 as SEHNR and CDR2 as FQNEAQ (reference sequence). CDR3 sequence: CASSPGLLYEQYF. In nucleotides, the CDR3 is TGTGCCAGCAGCCCGGGACTTCTCTACGAGCAGTACTTC.

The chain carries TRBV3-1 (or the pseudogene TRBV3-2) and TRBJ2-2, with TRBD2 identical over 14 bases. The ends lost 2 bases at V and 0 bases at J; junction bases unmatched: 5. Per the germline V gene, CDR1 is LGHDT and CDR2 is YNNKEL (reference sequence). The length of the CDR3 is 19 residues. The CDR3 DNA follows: TGTGCCAGCAGCCAAAACGGACTAGCGGGAGGTTCGAACACCGGGGAGCTGTTTTTT. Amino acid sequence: CASSQNGLAGGSNTGELFF.

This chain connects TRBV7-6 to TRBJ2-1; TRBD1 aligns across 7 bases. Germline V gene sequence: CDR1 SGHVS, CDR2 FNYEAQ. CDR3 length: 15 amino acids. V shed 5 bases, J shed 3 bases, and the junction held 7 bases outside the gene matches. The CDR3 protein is CASSPDRAIYNEQFF. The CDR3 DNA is TGTGCCAGCAGCCCTGACAGGGCTATCTACAATGAGCAGTTCTTC.

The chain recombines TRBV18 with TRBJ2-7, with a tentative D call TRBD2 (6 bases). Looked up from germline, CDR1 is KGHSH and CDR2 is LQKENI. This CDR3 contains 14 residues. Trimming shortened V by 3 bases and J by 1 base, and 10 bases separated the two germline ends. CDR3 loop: CASSPSGLSYEQYF. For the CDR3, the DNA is TGTGCCAGCTCACCCTCGGGACTTTCCTACGAGCAGTACTTC.

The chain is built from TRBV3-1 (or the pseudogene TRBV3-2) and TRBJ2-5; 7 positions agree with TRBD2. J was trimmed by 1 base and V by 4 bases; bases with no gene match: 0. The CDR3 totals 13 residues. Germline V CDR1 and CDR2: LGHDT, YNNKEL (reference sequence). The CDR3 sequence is CASSPGGQETQYF. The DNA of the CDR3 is TGTGCCAGCAGCCCGGGAGGCCAAGAGACCCAGTACTTC.

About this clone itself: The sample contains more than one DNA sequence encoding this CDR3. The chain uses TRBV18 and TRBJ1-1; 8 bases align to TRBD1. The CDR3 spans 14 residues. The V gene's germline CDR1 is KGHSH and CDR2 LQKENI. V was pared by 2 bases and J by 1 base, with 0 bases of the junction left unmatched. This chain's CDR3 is CASSPDRGNTEAFF. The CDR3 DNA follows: TGTGCCAGCTCACCAGACAGGGGGAACACTGAAGCTTTCTTT.

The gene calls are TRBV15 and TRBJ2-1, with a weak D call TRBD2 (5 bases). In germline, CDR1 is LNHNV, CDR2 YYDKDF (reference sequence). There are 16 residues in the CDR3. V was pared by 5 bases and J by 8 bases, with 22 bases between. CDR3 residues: CATSPPRERPSDEQFF. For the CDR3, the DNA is TGTGCCACCAGCCCGCCGAGGGAGCGGCCGAGCGATGAGCAGTTCTTC.

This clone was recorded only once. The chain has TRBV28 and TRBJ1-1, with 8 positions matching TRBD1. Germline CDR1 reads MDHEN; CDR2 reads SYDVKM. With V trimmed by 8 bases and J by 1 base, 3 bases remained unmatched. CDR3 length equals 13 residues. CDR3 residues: CASYRGRNTEAFF. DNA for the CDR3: TGTGCCAGCTACAGGGGGAGGAACACTGAAGCTTTCTTT.

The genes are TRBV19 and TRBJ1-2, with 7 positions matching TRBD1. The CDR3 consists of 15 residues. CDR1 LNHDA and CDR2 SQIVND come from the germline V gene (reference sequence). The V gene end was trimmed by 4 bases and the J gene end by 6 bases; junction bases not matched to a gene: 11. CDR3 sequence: CASSRPGQEIDGYTF. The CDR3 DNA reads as TGTGCCAGTAGTAGACCCGGACAGGAAATAGATGGCTACACCTTC.

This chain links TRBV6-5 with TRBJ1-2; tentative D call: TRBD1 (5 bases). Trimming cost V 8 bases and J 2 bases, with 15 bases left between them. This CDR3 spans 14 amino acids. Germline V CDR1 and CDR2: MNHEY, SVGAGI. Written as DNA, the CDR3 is TGTGCCAGCGAAGAAGCAGGGCTGAACTATGGCTACACCTTC. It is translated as CASEEAGLNYGYTF.

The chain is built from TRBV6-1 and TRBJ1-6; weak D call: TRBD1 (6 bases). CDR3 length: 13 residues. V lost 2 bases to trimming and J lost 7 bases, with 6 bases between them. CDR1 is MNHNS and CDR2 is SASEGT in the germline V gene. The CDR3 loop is CASSETGNSPLHF. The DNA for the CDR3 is TGTGCCAGCAGTGAAACAGGGAATTCACCCCTCCACTTT.

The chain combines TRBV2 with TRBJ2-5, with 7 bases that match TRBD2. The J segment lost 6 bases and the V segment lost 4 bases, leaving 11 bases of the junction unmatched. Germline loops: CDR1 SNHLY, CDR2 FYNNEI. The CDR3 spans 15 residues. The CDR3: CASSAGRWEGKTQYF. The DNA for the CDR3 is TGTGCCAGCAGTGCTGGGAGGTGGGAGGGTAAGACCCAGTACTTC.

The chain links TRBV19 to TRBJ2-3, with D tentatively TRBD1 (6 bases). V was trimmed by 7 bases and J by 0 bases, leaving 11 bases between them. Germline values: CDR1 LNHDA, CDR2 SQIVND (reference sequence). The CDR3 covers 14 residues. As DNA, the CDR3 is TGTGCCAGTAAACGCAGGGGTAGCACAGATACGCAGTATTTT. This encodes CASKRRGSTDTQYF.